This paragraph reports one TCR beta chain. These data are taken from a study of shared clonotypes between healthy human individuals. Investigators spread the genomic DNA of each subset evenly over several immunoSEQ plates. Profiling relied on immunoSEQ multiplex PCR, and the TCRdb table lists in-frame clones only, not all of them. The table lists about 960,000 clones, around three quarters of them singletons. In germline, CDR1 is KGHSH, CDR2 LQKENI. The V and J ends lost 2 bases and 3 bases, in that order; junction bases with no gene match: 9. The CDR3 runs to 17 residues. This receptor was identified in a man between 18 and 35 years old in good health. This chain joins TRBV18 and TRBJ1-1; TRBD1 matches at 10 bases. Sequenced sample: memory CD4+ T cells sorted from blood. The subset was: CD45RA-negative fraction. The CDR3 DNA reads as TGTGCCAGCTCACCAGTGGGGCCCGGGACAGGGGACACTGAAGCTTTCTTT. Translated, it gives CASSPVGPGTGDTEAFF.